Shown below are 16 T cell receptor beta chains from a single sample sequenced in a study of cytomegalovirus exposure and HLA in healthy donors. The primer mix had 60 Vbeta and 13 Jbeta primers. TCRdb keeps only in-frame clones here, not all; method: immunoSEQ multiplex PCR. The sample includes hundreds of thousands of clones, about three quarters seen only once; the top ten take roughly 2.5%. Sequencing was carried out using PBMCs. The source is a woman aged 55 to 70 in good health and CMV-seropositive.

The rearrangement joins TRBV9 to TRBJ2-2, with 9 bases matching TRBD2. This CDR3 has 15 amino acids. With 5 bases clipped from V and 7 bases from J, the junction kept 9 bases outside the gene matches. From germline, CDR1 is SGDLS and CDR2 YYNGEE. In DNA, the CDR3 is TGTGCCAGCAGAGGGCGGGGGGGCCTCGACGGGGAGCTGTTTTTT. It specifies CASRGRGGLDGELFF.

This rearrangement joins TRBV28 to TRBJ1-1; no clear D. V was pared by 5 bases and J by 8 bases, with 12 bases between. In germline, CDR1 is MDHEN, CDR2 SYDVKM. The length of the CDR3 is 12 residues. CDR3 amino acids: CASSTWEGEAFF. For the CDR3, the DNA is TGTGCCAGCAGTACATGGGAGGGAGAAGCTTTCTTT.

The CDR3 is CASSRDSETQYF. DNA for the CDR3: TGCGCCAGCAGTCGGGACAGTGAGACCCAGTACTTC. The chain couples TRBV5-1 to TRBJ2-5; 7 nucleotides match TRBD1. The CDR3 is 12 amino acids. Germline loops: CDR1 SGHRS, CDR2 YFSETQ. With V trimmed by 5 bases and J by 5 bases, 3 bases remained unmatched.

V is TRBV9 and J is TRBJ2-5, with no clear D. CDR1 and CDR2 from the germline V gene are SGDLS and YYNGEE. This CDR3 has 14 residues. The germline V and J ends were trimmed by 0 bases and 1 base, with 7 bases remaining between them. CDR3 amino acids: CASSVDPSQETQYF. In DNA form, the CDR3 reads TGTGCCAGCAGCGTAGATCCGAGCCAAGAGACCCAGTACTTC. The variable domain in full, completed from reference TRBV9 and TRBJ2-5, reads DSGVTQTPKHLITATGQRVTLRCSPRSGDLSVYWYQQSLDQGLQFLIQYYNGEERAKGNILERFSAQQFPDLHSELNLSSLELGDSALYFCASSVDPSQETQYFGPGTRLLVL.

The sample holds one count of this clone. The chain employs TRBV6-5 and TRBJ1-1; weak D call: TRBD1 (5 bases). Trimming stripped 5 bases from V and 5 bases from J, with 15 bases between. Per germline, CDR1 MNHEY and CDR2 SVGAGI. The CDR3 consists of 14 residues. The DNA of the CDR3 is TGTGCCAGCAGTACGGCGGGGCTCAAAACTGAAGCTTTCTTT. As protein: CASSTAGLKTEAFF.

This clone was recorded a few times. A read error may produce the germline difference seen at one junction end. The CDR3 bases are TGTTCCAGCAGCTCCCCCAGAGGGGGAATGTTCACTGAAGCTTTCTTT. Translating gives CSSSSPRGGMFTEAFF. The gene calls are TRBV7-9 and TRBJ1-1; D perhaps matches TRBD1 (6 bases). Germline V lookup: CDR1 SEHNR, CDR2 FQNEAQ (reference sequence). CDR3 length: 16 residues.

The V and J genes are TRBV6-5 and TRBJ1-5; D may be TRBD1 (6 bases). Trimming took off 1 base at V and 0 bases at J, with 10 bases between the two ends. CDR3 length equals 16 residues. Germline CDR1 is MNHEY and CDR2 is SVGAGI. In nucleotides, the CDR3 is TGTGCCAGCAGTTACTTAGGACAGCATAGCAATCAGCCCCAGCATTTT. The encoded protein is CASSYLGQHSNQPQHF.

The V and J genes are TRBV18 and TRBJ2-7; TRBD2 might be the D (6 bases). Germline CDR1 is KGHSH and CDR2 is LQKENI. The CDR3 sequence is 14 residues long. Trimming left V 3 bases short and J 3 bases short, with 12 bases between. CDR3 residues: CASSPAGTGYEQYF. In nucleotides, the CDR3 is TGTGCCAGCTCACCTGCCGGGACTGGCTACGAGCAGTACTTC.

The chain is built from TRBV6-5 and TRBJ2-7; D uncertain. Germline V gene data show CDR1 as MNHEY and CDR2 as SVGAGI. The CDR3 runs to 13 residues. Trimming pared 0 bases from V and 3 bases from J, leaving 6 bases between. The CDR3 loop is CASSYSRHYEQYF. The CDR3 nucleotides read TGTGCCAGCAGTTACTCGAGACACTACGAGCAGTACTTC.

This clone was counted once. The V call is TRBV30, the J call TRBJ2-1; 7 bases fit TRBD2. CDR3 length equals 14 residues. Looked up from germline, CDR1 is GTSNPN and CDR2 is SVGIG (reference sequence). Trimming removed 2 bases from V and 7 bases from J; junction bases left unmatched: 8. The CDR3 nucleotides are TGTGCCTGGAGTATTGCGGGAGCGTGGAATGAGCAGTTCTTC. Protein: CAWSIAGAWNEQFF.

This clone was seen a few times. The chain joins TRBV7-8 to TRBJ2-4; 8 nucleotides line up with TRBD1. Looked up from germline, CDR1 is SGHVS and CDR2 is FQNEAQ. V was pared by 4 bases and J by 0 bases, with 5 bases of the junction left unmatched. This CDR3 is built from 16 residues. CDR3: CASSSPDRVAKNIQYF. CDR3 nucleotide sequence: TGTGCCAGCAGCTCCCCGGACAGGGTAGCCAAAAACATTCAGTACTTC.

The chain is built from TRBV7-6 and TRBJ2-7, with D tentatively TRBD1 (6 bases). Trimming removed 9 bases from V and 3 bases from J, with 21 bases in between. The CDR3 runs to 15 residues. CDR1 is SGHVS, CDR2 FNYEAQ, per germline. The CDR3 nucleotides are TGTGCCAGTGACGGGGCAGCCGAAGGGGGCTACGAGCAGTACTTC. It codes for CASDGAAEGGYEQYF. Using reference TRBV7-6 and TRBJ2-7 for the parts outside the CDR3, the full variable domain is GAGVSQSPRYKVTKRGQDVALRCDPISGHVSLYWYRQALGQGPEFLTYFNYEAQQDKSGLPNDRFSAERPEGSISTLTIQRTEQRDSAMYRCASDGAAEGGYEQYFGPGTRLTVT.

This clone was seen only once. The gene calls are TRBV28 and TRBJ1-1; TRBD1 agrees at 8 bases. Germline V gives CDR1 MDHEN, CDR2 SYDVKM. Trimming removed 7 bases from V and 3 bases from J; junction bases left unmatched: 7. This CDR3 has 14 amino acids. CDR3: CASINDRGHTEAFF. The CDR3 DNA reads as TGTGCCAGCATAAACGACAGGGGACACACTGAAGCTTTCTTT. The entire variable domain, with the rest obtained from reference TRBV28 and TRBJ1-1, is as follows: DVKVTQSSRYLVKRTGEKVFLECVQDMDHENMFWYRQDPGLGLRLIYFSYDVKMKEKGDIPEGYSVSREKKERFSLILESASTNQTSMYLCASINDRGHTEAFFGQGTRLTVV.

About this clone itself: Other DNA sequences in this sample translate to the same CDR3. The chain couples TRBV9 to TRBJ2-1; 11 positions agree with TRBD2. CDR3 length: 15 amino acids. Per the germline V gene, CDR1 is SGDLS and CDR2 is YYNGEE. J lost 4 bases, V lost 2 bases, and 2 bases had no gene match. The CDR3 sequence is CASSVGTSGYNEQFF. CDR3 in DNA: TGTGCCAGCAGCGTTGGGACTAGCGGATACAATGAGCAGTTCTTC.

The rearrangement links TRBV5-1 to TRBJ1-3; D is undetermined. The CDR3 consists of 14 residues. V gave up 1 base and J gave up 0 bases, with 5 bases separating them. The germline gives CDR1 SGHRS, CDR2 YFSETQ. CDR3 in amino acids: CASSLSSSGNTIYF. Here the CDR3 DNA reads TGCGCCAGCAGCTTGTCTAGCTCTGGAAACACCATATATTTT.

This chain uses TRBV28 with TRBJ1-2; no clear D gene. This CDR3 comprises 11 residues. Trimming shortened V by 5 bases and J by 8 bases, and 9 bases separated the two germline ends. Germline values: CDR1 MDHEN, CDR2 SYDVKM. Written as DNA, the CDR3 is TGTGCCAGCAGTGAGACTAAAGGCTACACCTTC. It is translated as CASSETKGYTF.